This T cell receptor beta chain emerged from a study of neurological immune-mediated disorders. There are many counts of this clonotype. Antigen: not known. The sorted libraries involved the use of under 1.2 million CD4+ or CD8+ T cells. V gave up 3 bases and J gave up 1 base, with 13 bases separating them. Germline V gives CDR1 SGHTA, CDR2 FQGNSA. CDR3 length: 16 amino acids. The cDNA was synthesized by means of template-switch 5'RACE, which was carried out with 10-nucleotide random UMIs. Over 170 million TCR-beta sequences, together covering 15-18 subjects, were produced by every individual sequencing run that was carried out. One entry per CDR3 protein results from TCRdb running MiXCR on the 5' RACE reads. The sample includes more than 35,000 distinct CDR3 sequences, about 6.9% of them seen just once. The study, taken as a whole, reports: HTLV-1-associated myelopathy showed the most TCR clonal expansion; multiple sclerosis the least, below healthy controls.

The chain is built from TRBV7-2 and TRBJ2-1; TRBD2 might be the D (5 bases). Sequencing was done on a sample of CD4+ T cells from blood. The sequence came from a woman aged 40 to 50 in good health. The CDR3 spells CASSFTGGTSYNEQFF. The CDR3 DNA reads as TGTGCCAGCAGCTTCACCGGAGGCACGTCCTACAATGAGCAGTTCTTC.